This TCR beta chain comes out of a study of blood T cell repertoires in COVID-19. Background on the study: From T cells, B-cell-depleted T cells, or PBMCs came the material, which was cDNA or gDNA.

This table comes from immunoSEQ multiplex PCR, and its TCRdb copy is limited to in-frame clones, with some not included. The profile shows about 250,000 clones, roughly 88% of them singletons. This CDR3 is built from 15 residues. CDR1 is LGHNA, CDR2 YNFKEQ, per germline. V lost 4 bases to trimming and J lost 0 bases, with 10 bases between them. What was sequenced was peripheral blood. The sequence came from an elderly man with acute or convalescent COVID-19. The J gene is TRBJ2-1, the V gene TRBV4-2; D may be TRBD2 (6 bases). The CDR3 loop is CASSRDGSSYNEQFF. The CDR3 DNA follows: TGTGCCAGCAGCCGAGACGGGAGCTCCTACAATGAGCAGTTCTTC.